What follows are 20 T cell receptor beta chains derived from one specimen sequenced in a study of shared clonotypes between healthy human individuals. Measured with immunoSEQ multiplex PCR; TCRdb has only the in-frame clones, and not every one. The sample carries approximately 720,000 clones, around 92% recorded once. CD45RO-negative CD8 cells positively selected for CCR7 made up the naive population, which excluded terminally differentiated effector memory CD45RA+ cells. Sequencing was carried out using naive CD8+ T cells sorted from blood. These receptors were collected from a man younger than 45 in good health.

This clone was counted between two and nine times. The chain is built from TRBV27 and TRBJ2-1; 10 bases are shared with TRBD2. The ends lost 6 bases at V and 4 bases at J; junction bases unmatched: 6. This CDR3 contains 15 residues. Germline V gene lookup returns CDR1 MNHEY and CDR2 SMNVEV (reference sequence). This CDR3 reads CASSRPSGRYNEQFF. In nucleotides, the CDR3 is TGTGCCAGCAGCCGACCTAGCGGGAGATACAATGAGCAGTTCTTC.

The genes are TRBV27 and TRBJ2-1; TRBD2 matches at 8 bases. CDR1 is MNHEY and CDR2 is SMNVEV in the germline V gene (reference sequence). CDR3 length: 15 residues. The junction had 4 bases not matched to a gene; V was cut back by 4 bases and J by 2 bases. CDR3 region: CASSSTSDPYNEQFF. The CDR3 DNA reads TGTGCCAGCAGTTCGACTAGCGACCCCTACAATGAGCAGTTCTTC.

V usage is TRBV2 and J usage is TRBJ2-1; D not resolved. The CDR3 extends over 15 amino acids. Trimming left V 1 base short and J 2 bases short, with 9 bases between. The germline gives CDR1 SNHLY, CDR2 FYNNEI. This CDR3 reads CASSEGSDPYNEQFF. As DNA, the CDR3 is TGTGCCAGCAGTGAAGGGTCAGATCCCTACAATGAGCAGTTCTTC.

This clone has more than one count but fewer than ten. V and J are TRBV29-1 and TRBJ2-5; no clear D gene. V lost 1 base, J lost 4 bases, and 10 bases lay in between. CDR1 is SQVTM, CDR2 ANQGSEA, per germline. The CDR3 sequence is 13 residues long. DNA of the CDR3: TGCAGCGTTGAAGGGTTAACGGGAGAGACCCAGTACTTC. This codes for CSVEGLTGETQYF.

The CDR3 here is CATLIQGKDNEQFF. In DNA, the CDR3 is TGTGCCACCTTAATACAGGGGAAGGACAATGAGCAGTTCTTC. The V gene is TRBV6-6, the J gene TRBJ2-1, with 7 bases identical to TRBD1. Germline values: CDR1 MNHNY, CDR2 SVGAGI (reference sequence). The CDR3 loop spans 14 amino acids. J was trimmed by 5 bases and V by 10 bases; bases with no gene match: 11.

On this clone: The sample carries other DNA sequences with the same CDR3. This chain joins TRBV7-9 and TRBJ2-6; tentatively, D is TRBD1 or TRBD2 (5 bases each). There are 17 residues in the CDR3. The V and J ends lost 1 base and 0 bases respectively, with 10 bases between them. Germline CDR1 SEHNR, CDR2 FQNEAQ (reference sequence). CDR3 region: CASSLGGGGSGANVLTF. CDR3 nucleotide sequence: TGTGCCAGCAGCTTAGGAGGTGGGGGCTCTGGGGCCAACGTCCTGACTTTC. The entire variable domain, with the rest obtained from reference TRBV7-9 and TRBJ2-6, is as follows: DTGVSQNPRHKITKRGQNVTFRCDPISEHNRLYWYRQTLGQGPEFLTYFQNEAQLEKSRLLSDRFSAERPKGSFSTLEIQRTEQGDSAMYLCASSLGGGGSGANVLTFGAGSRLTVL.

The V and J genes are TRBV4-3 and TRBJ2-2, with a weak D call TRBD1 (5 bases). The CDR3 is 16 residues long. Germline V gene data show CDR1 as LGHNA and CDR2 as YSLEER. V lost 0 bases and J 5 bases, leaving 13 bases between the germline ends. CDR3 in amino acids: CASSQDQGARTGELFF. The CDR3 bases are TGCGCCAGCAGCCAAGATCAAGGGGCGCGGACCGGGGAGCTGTTTTTT.

The gene calls are TRBV27 and TRBJ2-3, with 11 bases lining up with TRBD2. This CDR3 contains 15 residues. The germline V gene encodes CDR1 MNHEY and CDR2 SMNVEV (reference sequence). V was clipped by 5 bases and J by 3 bases; unmatched bases: 4. In DNA form, the CDR3 reads TGTGCCAGCAGTCTAACTAGCGGGAGAACAGATACGCAGTATTTT. It codes for CASSLTSGRTDTQYF.

The chain is built from TRBV7-6 and TRBJ2-1; 8 bases align to TRBD2. The CDR3 has 17 amino acids. Trimming took 1 base from V and 0 from J; bases not matched to a gene: 5. Germline V gene data show CDR1 as SGHVS and CDR2 as FNYEAQ. The CDR3 protein is CASSLVPSGSSYNEQFF. Here the CDR3 DNA reads TGTGCCAGCAGCTTAGTGCCGAGCGGGAGCTCCTACAATGAGCAGTTCTTC.

The V call is TRBV2, the J call TRBJ2-5; D gene unclear. Germline CDR1 is SNHLY and CDR2 is FYNNEI. The CDR3 extends over 13 amino acids. Deletions cut 0 bases from V and 4 bases from J, with 6 bases between. This chain's CDR3 is CASSEASGETQYF. The CDR3 nucleotides read TGTGCCAGCAGTGAAGCGTCGGGAGAGACCCAGTACTTC.

This chain uses TRBV27 with TRBJ2-7; TRBD2 agrees at 11 bases. The CDR3 consists of 14 residues. Germline V lookup: CDR1 MNHEY, CDR2 SMNVEV (reference sequence). Trimming at V came to 5 bases and at J to 3 bases, leaving 3 bases not matched to a gene. The CDR3 region has the DNA TGTGCCAGCAGTATTGGGACTAGCGGCTACGAGCAGTACTTC. Translation gives CASSIGTSGYEQYF.

V is TRBV7-9 and J is TRBJ1-2; TRBD1 agrees at 7 bases. This CDR3 is built from 19 residues. Unmatched junction bases numbered 23, after V lost 5 bases and J lost 5 bases. Germline assignment: CDR1 SEHNR and CDR2 FQNEAQ (reference sequence). The CDR3 coding sequence is TGTGCCAGCAGCCAGGGGGTGGAGCCCGTCCCGACCGAAAATTATGGCTACACCTTC. Protein sequence: CASSQGVEPVPTENYGYTF.

The J gene is TRBJ2-7, the V gene TRBV28, with 8 bases fitting TRBD1. V shed 6 bases, J shed 4 bases, and the junction held 8 bases outside the gene matches. The V gene's germline CDR1 is MDHEN and CDR2 SYDVKM. This CDR3 region has 14 residues. The CDR3 here is CASRAPGTGYEQYF. In DNA, the CDR3 is TGTGCCAGCAGGGCACCCGGGACAGGATACGAGCAGTACTTC.

This clone was seen a handful of times. A far larger clone lies a single base away; this is likely a read error. Other DNA sequences within the sample encode an identical CDR3. The chain couples TRBV28 to TRBJ1-2, with D hard to call. Germline loops: CDR1 MDHEN, CDR2 SYDVKM. Trimming removed 2 bases at V and 2 bases at J, with 0 bases between. This CDR3 contains 11 residues. The DNA of the CDR3 is TGTGCCAGCAGTTTAAACTATGGCTACACCTTC. Its protein product is CASSLNYGYTF.

The CDR3, as DNA: TGTGCCAGCAGCTTGACTAGCGGCACAGATACGCAGTATTTT. Translated: CASSLTSGTDTQYF. V is TRBV11-2 and J is TRBJ2-3; 8 positions match TRBD2. From germline, CDR1 is SGHAT and CDR2 FQNNGV. This CDR3 spans 14 amino acids. V dropped 3 bases and J dropped 1; count of bases not matched to a gene: 0.

The CDR3 coding sequence is TGCGCCAGCAGCCTTTATACGGCCACGCCGGGAAACATTCAGTACTTC. Its translation is CASSLYTATPGNIQYF. V and J are TRBV4-1 and TRBJ2-4, with D unclear. V gave up 4 bases and J gave up 6 bases, with 19 bases separating them. Germline V gene lookup returns CDR1 MGHRA and CDR2 YSYEKL. This CDR3 is built from 16 residues.

The V call is TRBV27, the J call TRBJ2-7; D may be TRBD2 (5 bases). CDR1 and CDR2 (germline): MNHEY, SMNVEV (reference sequence). V was clipped by 3 bases and J by 4 bases, with 13 bases between them. The CDR3 totals 14 residues. The CDR3 is CASSFGSGVYEQYF. In DNA, the CDR3 is TGTGCCAGCAGTTTTGGGAGTGGTGTATACGAGCAGTACTTC.

The CDR3 loop is CSVETRSGINYNEQFF. CDR3 coding DNA: TGCAGCGTTGAGACCCGGAGCGGGATTAATTACAATGAGCAGTTCTTC. The chain links TRBV29-1 to TRBJ2-1; 7 positions agree with TRBD2. CDR3 length equals 16 residues. From germline, CDR1 is SQVTM and CDR2 ANQGSEA. V dropped 3 bases and J dropped 4; count of bases not matched to a gene: 12.

The rearrangement joins TRBV5-5 to TRBJ2-7, with TRBD1 matching 7 bases. The CDR3 runs 15 residues. Germline CDR1 and CDR2: SGHKS and YYEKEE (reference sequence). J was trimmed by 3 bases and V by 0 bases; bases with no gene match: 6. CDR3 in DNA: TGTGCCAGCAGCTTGGCCCCGGGACAGAACTACGAGCAGTACTTC. It translates to CASSLAPGQNYEQYF.

CDR3: CASSFGNSYEQYF. CDR3 DNA: TGTGCCAGCAGCTTTGGAAATTCCTACGAGCAGTACTTC. J is TRBJ2-7 and V is TRBV11-2; D unclear. Germline V gives CDR1 SGHAT, CDR2 FQNNGV. CDR3 length: 13 amino acids. V was cut by 3 bases and J by 1 base, with 7 bases left in between.